Presented here are 30 T cell receptor beta chains from one specimen sequenced in a study of blood T cell repertoires in COVID-19 (dated by TCRdb to about 2020). Libraries were made using the immunoSEQ multiplex PCR assay. TCRdb took over this immuneACCESS table, retaining in-frame rearrangements with V and J assigned. Such tables are incomplete; in checked studies, under half of the missing clones stem from an unresolved V gene, and the remainder is unexplained. The sample table lists roughly 150,000 clones, 80% to 90% of them with a count of one. Approximately 9.4% of the sample is held by the ten biggest clonotypes. Source material: peripheral blood. Receptors were obtained from a woman between 45 and 60 years old with acute or convalescent COVID-19.

This clone occurred once. The rearrangement uses TRBV6-5 and TRBJ1-4; 10 bases line up with TRBD1. This CDR3 has 15 amino acids. Germline V gene data show CDR1 as MNHEY and CDR2 as SVGAGI. The V gene end was trimmed by 2 bases and the J gene end by 10 bases; junction bases not matched to a gene: 7. DNA for the CDR3: TGTGCCAGCAGTTACGCCGGGACAGGGGAACGAAAACTGTTTTTT. It encodes CASSYAGTGERKLFF.

The chain joins TRBV7-9 to TRBJ2-7; D may be TRBD2 (6 bases). The V end was cut by 5 bases, the J end by 6 bases, with 14 bases between. Germline CDR1 and CDR2: SEHNR and FQNEAQ (reference sequence). CDR3 size: 13 residues. The CDR3 DNA reads TGTGCCAGCAGCCCTTCCTCCGGGGGCGAGCAGTACTTC. Its protein is CASSPSSGGEQYF.

The J gene is TRBJ2-3, the V gene TRBV7-9; D possibly corresponds to TRBD1 (5 bases). CDR1 is SEHNR, CDR2 FQNEAQ, per germline (reference sequence). CDR3 length: 14 amino acids. V was trimmed by 4 bases and J by 2 bases, leaving 10 bases between them. CDR3 bases: TGTGCCAGCAGCTCCCAGGGCTTCACAGATACGCAGTATTTT. It yields the protein CASSSQGFTDTQYF.

The V and J genes are TRBV24-1 and TRBJ1-5, with D unclear. The CDR3 spans 12 residues. CDR1 and CDR2 from the germline V gene are KGHDR and SFDVKD. The germline V and J ends were trimmed by 7 bases and 4 bases, with 7 bases remaining between them. The DNA of the CDR3 is TGTGCCACCAGCTGGGCGAATCAGCCCCAGCATTTT. Translation gives CATSWANQPQHF.

This chain uses TRBV6-2 or TRBV6-3 with TRBJ1-2; weak D call: TRBD1 (6 bases). Germline V gene lookup returns CDR1 MNHEY and CDR2 SVGEGT. Trimming removed 4 bases from V and 3 bases from J, with 15 bases in between. The CDR3 spans 15 residues. This chain's CDR3 is CASSSGQAFYYGYTF. For the CDR3, the DNA is TGTGCCAGCAGTTCGGGACAAGCTTTTTACTATGGCTACACCTTC.

This sequence joins TRBV5-4 and TRBJ1-2; 8 bases line up with TRBD1. Trimming at V came to 3 bases and at J to 5 bases, leaving 9 bases not matched to a gene. The CDR3 consists of 15 residues. Per germline, CDR1 SGHNT and CDR2 YYREEE (reference sequence). In DNA form, the CDR3 reads TGTGCCAGCAGCTCCCCGACAGGGGAGGTTTATGGCTACACCTTC. Its translation: CASSSPTGEVYGYTF.

The chain employs TRBV27 and TRBJ1-2; a weak D match, TRBD1 (6 bases). V lost 2 bases and J 6 bases, leaving 19 bases between the germline ends. Germline V gene lookup returns CDR1 MNHEY and CDR2 SMNVEV (reference sequence). This CDR3 is built from 16 residues. CDR3 in DNA: TGTGCCAGCAGTTTAGATTGGGGGCGCAGGTCGAATGGCTACACCTTC. Amino acids: CASSLDWGRRSNGYTF.

The genes are TRBV6-4 and TRBJ2-7, with 10 bases identical to TRBD1. This CDR3 is 13 amino acids long. V lost 5 bases, J lost 5 bases, and 3 bases stayed unmatched. In germline, CDR1 is MRHNA, CDR2 SNTAGT. The CDR3 loop is CASSPTGGHEQYF. CDR3 coding DNA: TGTGCCAGCAGTCCGACAGGGGGCCACGAGCAGTACTTC.

This rearrangement joins TRBV24-1 to TRBJ1-4; a possible D gene is TRBD1 (6 bases). CDR3 length equals 15 residues. Germline lookup yields CDR1 KGHDR and CDR2 SFDVKD. V gave up 4 bases and J gave up 7 bases, with 15 bases separating them. CDR3 sequence: CATSDSRGTGEKLFF. In DNA form, the CDR3 reads TGTGCCACCAGTGACTCGAGGGGGACGGGTGAAAAACTGTTTTTT.

The chain couples TRBV19 to TRBJ1-6; no firm D call. CDR1 and CDR2 (germline): LNHDA, SQIVND (reference sequence). CDR3 length: 15 amino acids. The V and J ends lost 3 bases and 6 bases respectively, with 12 bases between them. DNA for the CDR3: TGTGCCAGTAGTATCGAGTTTCTACGTAATTCACCCCTCCACTTT. Its translation is CASSIEFLRNSPLHF.

The rearrangement uses TRBV14 and TRBJ1-4, with D possibly TRBD1 on 6 matching bases. The CDR3 totals 15 residues. V lost 1 base and J lost 5, with 11 bases in between. CDR1 and CDR2 from the germline V gene are SGHDN and FVKESK. The CDR3 protein is CASSQGQAANEKLFF. CDR3 sequence (DNA): TGTGCCAGCAGCCAAGGACAGGCGGCGAATGAAAAACTGTTTTTT. Combining the CDR3 with reference TRBV14 and TRBJ1-4 gives the whole variable domain EAGVTQFPSHSVIEKGQTVTLRCDPISGHDNLYWYRRVMGKEIKFLLHFVKESKQDESGMPNNRFLAERTGGTYSTLKVQPAELEDSGVYFCASSQGQAANEKLFFGSGTQLSVL.

This chain connects TRBV19 to TRBJ2-5; 9 bases match TRBD2. V shed 3 bases, J shed 6 bases, and the junction held 8 bases outside the gene matches. This CDR3 is built from 15 residues. Germline assignment: CDR1 LNHDA and CDR2 SQIVND (reference sequence). CDR3 region: CASSMISGSRKTQYF. Here the CDR3 DNA reads TGTGCCAGTAGTATGATTAGCGGGAGTAGGAAGACCCAGTACTTC. Full variable domain (missing parts from reference TRBV19 and TRBJ2-5): DGGITQSPKYLFRKEGQNVTLSCEQNLNHDAMYWYRQDPGQGLRLIYYSQIVNDFQKGDIAEGYSVSREKKESFPLTVTSAQKNPTAFYLCASSMISGSRKTQYFGPGTRLLVL.

The rearrangement uses TRBV18 and TRBJ1-2; 7 bases map to TRBD1. V lost 3 bases to trimming and J lost 8 bases; unmatched junction nucleotides: 9. The CDR3 spans 14 residues. CDR1 and CDR2 from the germline V gene are KGHSH and LQKENI. CDR3 region: CASSPSGQLRGYTF. In nucleotides, the CDR3 is TGTGCCAGCTCACCTTCGGGACAGCTTAGGGGCTACACCTTC. The full variable domain, rest sourced from reference TRBV18 and TRBJ1-2, is NAGVMQNPRHLVRRRGQEARLRCSPMKGHSHVYWYRQLPEEGLKFMVYLQKENIIDESGMPKERFSAEFPKEGPSILRIQQVVRGDSAAYFCASSPSGQLRGYTFGSGTRLTVV.

V gene TRBV7-2 combines with J gene TRBJ2-1, with 8 bases aligning to TRBD2. The CDR3 runs to 14 residues. With 5 bases clipped from V and 8 bases from J, the junction kept 8 bases outside the gene matches. Germline V gene sequence: CDR1 SGHTA, CDR2 FQGNSA. CDR3 loop: CASSPRTSWYEQFF. The CDR3 DNA sequence: TGTGCCAGCAGCCCGAGGACTAGCTGGTATGAGCAGTTCTTC.

This rearrangement joins TRBV12-5 to TRBJ2-7; 9 bases match TRBD2. Germline lookup yields CDR1 LGHNT and CDR2 FRNRAP. Unmatched junction bases numbered 11, after V lost 2 bases and J lost 0 bases. The CDR3 length is 18 residues. The CDR3 region is CASGLLTSGTWASYEQYF. The CDR3 nucleotides read TGTGCTAGTGGTTTGTTGACTAGCGGAACTTGGGCCTCCTACGAGCAGTACTTC.

This clone has only one observation. The gene calls are TRBV7-2 and TRBJ1-1, with D perhaps TRBD1 (6 bases). V was cut by 3 bases and J by 2 bases, with 10 bases left in between. The CDR3 contains 14 residues. Germline V lookup: CDR1 SGHTA, CDR2 FQGNSA. This chain's CDR3 is CASSLGQLNTEAFF. CDR3 DNA sequence: TGTGCCAGCAGCTTGGGACAACTTAACACTGAAGCTTTCTTT.

The chain links TRBV18 to TRBJ2-7; 7 nucleotides line up with TRBD2. The junction had 3 bases not matched to a gene; V was cut back by 4 bases and J by 6 bases. The CDR3 runs to 12 residues. CDR1 and CDR2 from the germline V gene are KGHSH and LQKENI. The CDR3 protein is CASSHPGGEQYF. The CDR3 DNA reads TGTGCCAGCTCACACCCGGGGGGCGAGCAGTACTTC.

This clone was detected only once. This chain connects TRBV7-3 to TRBJ2-2; D is ambiguous. The CDR3 extends over 12 amino acids. The germline CDR1 and CDR2 sequences are SGHTA and FQGTGA. The ends were cut back, 1 base at V and 5 bases at J, with 2 bases in the middle. In nucleotides, the CDR3 is TGTGCCAGCAGCTTAATAACCGGGGAGCTGTTTTTT. It specifies CASSLITGELFF.

This clone was detected only once. V and J are TRBV3-1 (or the pseudogene TRBV3-2) and TRBJ1-4; no reliable D call. In germline, CDR1 is LGHDT, CDR2 YNNKEL (reference sequence). The ends were cut back, 4 bases at V and 5 bases at J, with 14 bases in the middle. There are 15 residues in the CDR3. The CDR3 nucleotides are TGTGCCAGCAGCCCCTCCCACGGTCAAAATGAAAAACTGTTTTTT. Its protein is CASSPSHGQNEKLFF.

The V and J genes are TRBV19 and TRBJ1-5; 9 nucleotides line up with TRBD1. This CDR3 has 16 residues. Germline V gene data show CDR1 as LNHDA and CDR2 as SQIVND (reference sequence). With V trimmed by 8 bases and J by 0 bases, 8 bases remained unmatched. Here the CDR3 reads CASEDRGRYSNQPQHF. The CDR3 bases are TGTGCCAGTGAGGACAGGGGCCGTTATAGCAATCAGCCCCAGCATTTT.

The chain carries TRBV11-3 and TRBJ2-2; 13 nucleotides match TRBD2. After removal of 5 bases from V and 4 bases from J, the junction contained 4 bases not matched to a gene. Looked up from germline, CDR1 is SGHNT and CDR2 is YENEEA. CDR3 length: 16 amino acids. The CDR3 loop reads CASSPGLAGRTGELFF. The DNA for the CDR3 is TGTGCCAGCAGCCCGGGACTAGCGGGACGCACCGGGGAGCTGTTTTTT.

The chain recombines TRBV11-1 with TRBJ1-1; no clear D gene. CDR3 length: 14 residues. Trimming took off 4 bases at V and 0 bases at J, with 9 bases between the two ends. Germline values: CDR1 SGHAT, CDR2 FQDESV (reference sequence). Here the CDR3 DNA reads TGTGCCAGCAGCTCTTCCCGGGTGAACACTGAAGCTTTCTTT. This sequence encodes CASSSSRVNTEAFF.

This chain connects TRBV11-2 to TRBJ2-1; TRBD2 agrees at 8 bases. Germline loops: CDR1 SGHAT, CDR2 FQNNGV. The CDR3 spans 15 residues. V lost 3 bases, J lost 2 bases, and 3 bases stayed unmatched. The chain's CDR3 is CASSLGTRAYNEQFF. DNA for the CDR3: TGTGCCAGCAGCTTGGGGACTAGGGCCTACAATGAGCAGTTCTTC.

CDR3 sequence (DNA): TGTGCCAGCGGTGGCAGGGGGCAGTGGCTGTTTTTT. This translates into CASGGRGQWLFF. The chain couples TRBV2 to TRBJ2-2; 8 nucleotides align to TRBD1. Germline CDR1 is SNHLY and CDR2 is FYNNEI. This CDR3 has 12 amino acids. The V gene end was trimmed by 8 bases and the J gene end by 13 bases; junction bases not matched to a gene: 9.

The chain is built from TRBV19 and TRBJ2-1; D remains ambiguous. There are 12 residues in the CDR3. With 4 bases removed from V and 4 bases from J, the gap between germline ends came to 5 bases. Germline V gene data show CDR1 as LNHDA and CDR2 as SQIVND (reference sequence). For the CDR3, the DNA is TGTGCCAGTAGTAAGAGATACAATGAGCAGTTCTTC. Amino acid sequence: CASSKRYNEQFF.

The genes are TRBV5-1 and TRBJ1-1; 7 nucleotides match TRBD1. This CDR3 region has 15 residues. Germline-derived CDR1 and CDR2 are SGHRS and YFSETQ. V was clipped by 4 bases and J by 4 bases; unmatched bases: 10. The CDR3 nucleotides are TGCGCCAGCAGCGATCGAGGGACAGCCGCCACTGAAGCTTTCTTT. Residues: CASSDRGTAATEAFF.

V gene TRBV4-1 combines with J gene TRBJ1-5; maybe TRBD1 (6 bases). The germline CDR1 and CDR2 sequences are MGHRA and YSYEKL. Trimming removed 2 bases at V and 3 bases at J, with 11 bases between. There are 15 residues in the CDR3. CDR3 residues: CASSQPRTDNQPQHF. Written as DNA, the CDR3 is TGCGCCAGCAGCCAACCACGGACAGACAATCAGCCCCAGCATTTT.

This clone was observed a few times. This CDR3 fails to terminate in the conserved phenylalanine or tryptophan, so it likely reflects a read error. The DNA is omitted, as the CDR3 cannot be located on it reliably, and the CDR3 follows TCRdb's listing. The chain links TRBV23-1 to TRBJ1-6; TRBD1 is the table's D call, not checked against the DNA. TRBV23-1 is treated as an ORF (open reading frame) with a function not yet certain. Ends included, the CDR3 has 12 residues. The CDR3 protein is CASSQSGSGHAG.

The V and J genes are TRBV19 and TRBJ1-1; D possibly corresponds to TRBD1 (5 bases). Trimming removed 2 bases from V and 4 bases from J, with 11 bases in between. Germline V gene data show CDR1 as LNHDA and CDR2 as SQIVND (reference sequence). The CDR3 length is 14 residues. The CDR3 reads CASSIRWGGTEAFF. The DNA for the CDR3 is TGTGCCAGTAGTATAAGGTGGGGCGGCACTGAAGCTTTCTTT.

V usage is TRBV19 and J usage is TRBJ2-7; D is possibly TRBD2 (6 bases). V dropped 4 bases and J dropped 1 base, with 17 bases sitting between them. The CDR3 runs 16 residues. Germline-derived CDR1 and CDR2 are LNHDA and SQIVND (reference sequence). The CDR3 nucleotides read TGTGCCAGTAGTAAGGCAGCGGGCGGGCCTTCCTACGAGCAGTACTTC. Amino acids: CASSKAAGGPSYEQYF.